This T cell receptor (beta chain) was sequenced in a study of T cells expressing NK-cell markers. Turning to the study itself: CD3+CD56+NKG2C+, CD3+CD56+NKG2C- and CD3+CD56-NKG2C+ T cells, once sorted, supplied the TCR beta repertoires.

Study-level points and caveats: In a few donors, dominant clonotypes made up roughly 28.3-65% of CD3+CD56-NKG2C+ cells. Whether expanded NKG2C-expressing T cell clones recognize HCMV is unknown.

The CDR3 consists of 15 residues. Per the germline V gene, CDR1 is GTSNPN and CDR2 is SVGIG (reference sequence). As concerns this clonotype: Its antigen is undetermined.

No DNA is given; TCRdb re-called the 5' RACE reads and lists each CDR3 protein once. In all, the sample yields around 100,000 distinct CDR3 sequences. The clonotype was recovered from a woman aged 18-70 years in good health. This chain connects TRBV30 to TRBJ2-3. The sequenced sample consisted of blood T cells: a sorted CD56 or NKG2C T cell subset, CD4+ or CD8+ T cells, or bulk PBMC T cells (not recorded which). The CDR3 sequence: CAWSVSGASTDTQYF.